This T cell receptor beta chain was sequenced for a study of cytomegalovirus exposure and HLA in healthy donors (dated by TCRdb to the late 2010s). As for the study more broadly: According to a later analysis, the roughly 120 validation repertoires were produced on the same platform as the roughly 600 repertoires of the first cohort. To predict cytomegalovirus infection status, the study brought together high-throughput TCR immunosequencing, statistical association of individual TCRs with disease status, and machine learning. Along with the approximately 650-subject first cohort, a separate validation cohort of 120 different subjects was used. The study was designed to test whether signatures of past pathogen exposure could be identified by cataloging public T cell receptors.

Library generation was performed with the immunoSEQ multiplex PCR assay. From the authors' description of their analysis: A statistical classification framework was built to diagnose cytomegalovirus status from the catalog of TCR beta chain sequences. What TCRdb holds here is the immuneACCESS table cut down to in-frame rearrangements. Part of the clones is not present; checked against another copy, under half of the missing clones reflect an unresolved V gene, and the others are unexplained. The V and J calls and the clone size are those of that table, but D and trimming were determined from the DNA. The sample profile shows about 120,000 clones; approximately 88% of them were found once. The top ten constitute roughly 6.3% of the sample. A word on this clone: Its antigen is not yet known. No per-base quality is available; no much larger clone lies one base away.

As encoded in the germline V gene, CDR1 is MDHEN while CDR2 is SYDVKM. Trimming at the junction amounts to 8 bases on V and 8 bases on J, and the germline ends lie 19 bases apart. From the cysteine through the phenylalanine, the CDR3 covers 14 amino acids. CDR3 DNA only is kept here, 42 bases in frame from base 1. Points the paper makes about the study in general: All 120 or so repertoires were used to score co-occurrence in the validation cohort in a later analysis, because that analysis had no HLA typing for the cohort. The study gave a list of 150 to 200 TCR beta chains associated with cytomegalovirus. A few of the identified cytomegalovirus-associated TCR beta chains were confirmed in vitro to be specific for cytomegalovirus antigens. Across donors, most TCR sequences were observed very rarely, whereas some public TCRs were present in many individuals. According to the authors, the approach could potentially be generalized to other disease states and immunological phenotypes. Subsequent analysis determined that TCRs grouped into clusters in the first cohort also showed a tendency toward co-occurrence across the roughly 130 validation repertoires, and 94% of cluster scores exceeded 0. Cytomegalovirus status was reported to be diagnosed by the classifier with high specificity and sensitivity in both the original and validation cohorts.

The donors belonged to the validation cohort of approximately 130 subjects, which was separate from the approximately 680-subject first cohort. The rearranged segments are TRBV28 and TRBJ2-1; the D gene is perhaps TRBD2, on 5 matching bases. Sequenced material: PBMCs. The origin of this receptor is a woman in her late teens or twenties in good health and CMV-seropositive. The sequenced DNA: TGTGCCAGCGGGGAGAGGGCTAAAGACGATGAGCAGTTCTTC. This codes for CASGERAKDDEQFF.